Below, 21 T cell receptor beta chains from the same sample are listed, as sequenced in a study of blood T cell repertoires in COVID-19. Data came from immunoSEQ multiplex PCR; TCRdb stores just in-frame clones and leaves some out. The data contain 440,000 or so clones, around 89% of them singletons. The sample was peripheral blood. These receptor sequences come from a woman between 35 and 50 years old with COVID-19, enrolled during active disease.

This chain connects TRBV6-6 to TRBJ2-1; 14 bases are a match to TRBD2. Germline trimming cut 5 bases from V and 7 bases from J; bases unmatched to any gene: 13. Germline V CDR1 and CDR2: MNHNY, SVGAGI (reference sequence). There are 18 residues in the CDR3. The CDR3 reads CASSHPPGLAGESNEQFF. The CDR3, as DNA: TGTGCCAGCAGTCATCCCCCGGGACTAGCGGGAGAATCGAATGAGCAGTTCTTC.

The chain has TRBV3-1 (or the pseudogene TRBV3-2) and TRBJ1-4; 11 nucleotides line up with TRBD1. V lost 3 bases, J lost 7 bases, and 4 bases stayed unmatched. This CDR3 has 15 residues. Germline CDR1 LGHDT, CDR2 YNNKEL (reference sequence). DNA for the CDR3: TGTGCCAGCAGCCAGTTGGGGACAGGGGGTGAAAAACTGTTTTTT. This translates into CASSQLGTGGEKLFF.

This clone was seen just once. This chain connects TRBV18 to TRBJ2-1, with 7 bases lining up with TRBD2. CDR1 is KGHSH, CDR2 LQKENI, per germline. With V trimmed by 3 bases and J by 12 bases, 11 bases remained unmatched. The CDR3 runs to 14 residues. The CDR3 coding sequence is TGTGCCAGCTCACCCGAGGCTAGCGGTGTACGGCAGTTCTTC. This encodes CASSPEASGVRQFF.

The V gene is TRBV20-1, the J gene TRBJ1-2, with D perhaps TRBD1 (5 bases). The CDR3 spans 15 residues. From germline, CDR1 is DFQATT and CDR2 SNEGSKA (reference sequence). The V end lost 3 bases, the J end lost 4 bases, and 18 bases lay between the germline ends. The CDR3 is CSASLRVNWGYGYTF. CDR3 DNA: TGCAGTGCTAGTCTCAGGGTCAATTGGGGCTATGGCTACACCTTC.

The chain combines TRBV5-4 with TRBJ1-1; TRBD1 might be the D (6 bases). CDR1 and CDR2 (germline): SGHNT, YYREEE (reference sequence). The CDR3 extends over 15 amino acids. V was cut by 0 bases and J by 11 bases, with 20 bases left in between. The chain's CDR3 is CASSLAGRGGDLAFF. The CDR3 bases are TGTGCCAGCAGCTTGGCCGGGAGGGGGGGAGATTTGGCTTTCTTT. The whole variable domain, remainder taken from reference TRBV5-4 and TRBJ1-1, is ETGVTQSPTHLIKTRGQQVTLRCSSQSGHNTVSWYQQALGQGPQFIFQYYREEENGRGNFPPRFSGLQFPNYSSELNVNALELDDSALYLCASSLAGRGGDLAFFGQGTRLTVV.

This clone was seen just once. Other DNA sequences of this sample code for an identical CDR3. The chain carries TRBV28 and TRBJ1-6; D call uncertain. CDR3 length equals 12 residues. V was cut by 6 bases and J by 7 bases, with 7 bases left in between. Germline V gene sequence: CDR1 MDHEN, CDR2 SYDVKM. In DNA, the CDR3 is TGTGCCAGCAGATCCGGGAATTCACCCCTCCACTTT. It specifies CASRSGNSPLHF.

The chain joins TRBV5-1 to TRBJ1-2; possibly TRBD1 for D (6 bases). Between the trimmed V and J ends, which lost 5 bases and 3 bases, there was a span of 14 bases. CDR3 length: 14 amino acids. CDR1 and CDR2 from the germline V gene are SGHRS and YFSETQ. CDR3 loop: CASSLLGADYGYTF. The CDR3 bases are TGCGCCAGCAGTCTTTTGGGGGCGGACTATGGCTACACCTTC.

V usage is TRBV9 and J usage is TRBJ1-1, with D unclear. Germline V gives CDR1 SGDLS, CDR2 YYNGEE. The V end lost 4 bases, the J end lost 4 bases, and 14 bases lay between the germline ends. The CDR3 totals 14 residues. CDR3 sequence reads: CASSRGSVGTEAFF. Written as DNA, the CDR3 is TGTGCCAGCAGCCGGGGATCCGTAGGCACTGAAGCTTTCTTT.

The gene calls are TRBV6-5 and TRBJ1-2; weak D call: TRBD1 (5 bases). The CDR3 runs 15 residues. Between the trimmed V and J ends, which lost 2 bases and 7 bases, there was a span of 17 bases. CDR1 MNHEY and CDR2 SVGAGI come from the germline V gene. The CDR3 region is CASSYQSRGVSGYTF. CDR3 DNA: TGTGCCAGCAGTTACCAATCAAGGGGTGTTTCTGGCTACACCTTC.

The rearrangement links TRBV28 to TRBJ1-2, with no clear D. Per the germline V gene, CDR1 is MDHEN and CDR2 is SYDVKM. The CDR3 length is 14 residues. Trimming stripped 7 bases from V and 4 bases from J, with 16 bases between. CDR3 sequence (DNA): TGTGCCAGCACCCCCCCCGGGGTTTCCTATGGCTACACCTTC. Its translation: CASTPPGVSYGYTF.

The rearrangement links TRBV12-3 or TRBV12-4 to TRBJ2-1, with D perhaps matching TRBD2 (5 bases). This CDR3 has 13 amino acids. Between the trimmed V and J ends, which lost 4 bases and 9 bases, there was a span of 13 bases. The CDR3 loop is CASSSRGIGEQFF. The CDR3 DNA sequence: TGTGCCAGCAGTTCTCGGGGAATAGGTGAGCAGTTCTTC.

V is TRBV2 and J is TRBJ2-1; 12 bases match TRBD2. Trimming cost V 3 bases and J 16 bases; bases outside gene matches: 10. The CDR3 totals 14 residues. Germline V gene lookup returns CDR1 SNHLY and CDR2 FYNNEI. The CDR3 DNA is TGTGCCAGCAGTGAGGGGACTAGCGGGCATAGAGACTTCTTC. It is translated as CASSEGTSGHRDFF.

This chain joins TRBV11-2 and TRBJ2-2, with unresolved D. The CDR3 is 15 amino acids. V lost 6 bases and J lost 4, with 15 bases in between. Germline CDR1 SGHAT, CDR2 FQNNGV. CDR3 sequence: CASRPFRHPTGELFF. As DNA, the CDR3 is TGTGCCAGCAGACCATTCAGACATCCCACCGGGGAGCTGTTTTTT.

This CDR3 reads CAISDGVPRPEAFF. In nucleotides, the CDR3 is TGTGCCATCAGTGACGGGGTACCCCGACCTGAAGCTTTCTTT. The chain couples TRBV10-3 to TRBJ1-1; no clear D gene. Germline V gene lookup returns CDR1 ENHRY and CDR2 SYGVKD. Trimming took 3 bases from V and 6 from J, leaving 14 bases between them. The CDR3 loop spans 14 amino acids.

The chain couples TRBV7-9 to TRBJ2-2; TRBD1 agrees at 9 bases. The CDR3 length is 13 residues. V lost 9 bases, J lost 5 bases, and 4 bases stayed unmatched. Germline V gene data show CDR1 as SEHNR and CDR2 as FQNEAQ (reference sequence). The CDR3 loop reads CASGTGRTGELFF. DNA of the CDR3: TGTGCCAGTGGGACAGGGCGGACCGGGGAGCTGTTTTTT.

The chain has TRBV12-3 or TRBV12-4 and TRBJ1-4; maybe TRBD1 (5 bases). Trimming removed 5 bases from V and 7 bases from J, with 11 bases in between. The CDR3 extends over 13 amino acids. The chain's CDR3 is CASSHPRVEKLFF. The CDR3 DNA sequence: TGTGCCAGCAGTCACCCCAGGGTTGAAAAACTGTTTTTT.

The chain has TRBV4-2 and TRBJ2-2, with TRBD2 matching over 8 bases. The length of the CDR3 is 19 residues. Trimming took 0 bases from V and 5 from J; bases not matched to a gene: 14. CDR1 LGHNA and CDR2 YNFKEQ come from the germline V gene. CDR3 sequence reads: CASSQDPNIRGGWTGELFF. CDR3 bases: TGTGCCAGCAGCCAAGATCCCAATATCCGGGGGGGATGGACCGGGGAGCTGTTTTTT.

This rearrangement joins TRBV28 to TRBJ1-1, with TRBD1 identical over 8 bases. Germline assignment: CDR1 MDHEN and CDR2 SYDVKM. Unmatched junction bases numbered 14, after V lost 7 bases and J lost 1 base. The CDR3 totals 17 residues. In DNA, the CDR3 is TGTGCCAGCACCGTACCACAGGGGGAGTATGGGAACACTGAAGCTTTCTTT. The encoded protein is CASTVPQGEYGNTEAFF.

The V gene is TRBV13, the J gene TRBJ1-6; no definite D call. Between the trimmed V and J ends, which lost 3 bases and 6 bases, there was a span of 9 bases. Germline values: CDR1 PRHDT, CDR2 FYEKMQ (reference sequence). The CDR3 runs to 14 residues. The CDR3 sequence: CASSFRRGNSPLHF. CDR3 nucleotides: TGTGCCAGCAGCTTTCGCAGAGGTAATTCACCCCTCCACTTT.

The chain couples TRBV2 to TRBJ2-7; a possible D gene is TRBD1 (5 bases). V lost 4 bases and J lost 3, with 13 bases in between. Looked up from germline, CDR1 is SNHLY and CDR2 is FYNNEI. The CDR3 contains 14 residues. CDR3 sequence reads: CASSVGAGDYEQYF. CDR3 DNA: TGTGCCAGCAGTGTAGGGGCAGGAGACTACGAGCAGTACTTC.

This rearrangement joins TRBV19 to TRBJ2-7; 8 nucleotides align to TRBD2. Trimming removed 10 bases from V and 4 bases from J; junction bases left unmatched: 15. The V gene's germline CDR1 is LNHDA and CDR2 SQIVND (reference sequence). The CDR3 length is 15 residues. The CDR3 nucleotides read TGTGCCACCTCCGGGCGGGGGGAAAAAAGTTACGAGCAGTACTTC. Protein product: CATSGRGEKSYEQYF.